The 4 T cell receptor beta chains listed next were all sequenced from one sample in a study of human T cells and chemical hapten exposure (dated by TCRdb to the early 2020s). Library prep was done by RACE. The sample was run on a NextSeq 500. TCRdb handled the public reads itself, with Q25 trimming in fastp and clone calling in MiXCR, and kept productive beta chains. Each CDR3 protein appears once, grouped with its most common genes and DNA. Here the sample has some 52,000 distinct CDR3 sequences; about 11% occur a single time. The ten top clones hold 1.8% of the sample. Interpreted using the paper, the time point label stands for: patch test 1, 2 weeks after DPC sensitization. The sample's treatment or condition label, in plain terms: therapeutic diphenylcyclopropenone sensitization with weekly scalp DPC. Total RNA was extracted from unfractionated whole blood collected in Tempus Blood RNA tubes.

The specimen was whole blood, collected in connection with sensitization to the hapten diphenylcyclopropenone (DPC). The receptors were gathered from a woman aged 40 to 50 with alopecia areata. Some clones in this sample may be carry-over from other donors' samples.

This chain joins TRBV12-3 or TRBV12-4 and TRBJ2-7; possibly TRBD1 for D (6 bases). This CDR3 is built from 14 residues. V was pared by 6 bases and J by 0 bases, with 12 bases between. CDR3 region: CASSQGSGSYEQYF. For the CDR3, the DNA is TGTGCCAGCAGCCAGGGGTCAGGCTCCTACGAGCAGTACTTC.

This clonotype was seen more than once but under ten times. The chain joins TRBV5-1 to TRBJ2-1; 7 positions match TRBD2. CDR1 SGHRS and CDR2 YFSETQ come from the germline V gene. The V and J ends lost 3 bases and 8 bases, in that order; junction bases with no gene match: 11. The CDR3 is 15 amino acids. The CDR3 loop is CASSSGRLATYEQFF. Written as DNA, the CDR3 is TGCGCCAGCAGCTCCGGAAGACTAGCAACATATGAGCAGTTCTTC. Filled out from reference TRBV5-1 and TRBJ2-1, the complete variable domain reads KAGVTQTPRYLIKTRGQQVTLSCSPISGHRSVSWYQQTPGQGLQFLFEYFSETQRNKGNFPGRFSGRQFSNSRSEMNVSTLELGDSALYLCASSSGRLATYEQFFGPGTRLTVL.

In this sample, this clonotype turned up many times. This chain links TRBV5-1 with TRBJ1-1; 9 positions agree with TRBD1. The CDR3 loop spans 14 amino acids. Germline trimming cut 7 bases from V and 2 bases from J; bases unmatched to any gene: 6. CDR1 is SGHRS and CDR2 is YFSETQ in the germline V gene. The CDR3 loop is CASGQGTINTEAFF. CDR3 DNA sequence: TGCGCCAGCGGACAGGGGACTATCAACACTGAAGCTTTCTTT.

V and J are TRBV12-3 or TRBV12-4 and TRBJ2-7; maybe TRBD2 (5 bases). Trimming removed 0 bases at V and 3 bases at J, with 21 bases between. The CDR3 is 18 residues long. The CDR3 sequence: CASSLAGGSLALNYEQYF. The CDR3 DNA is TGTGCCAGCAGTTTAGCCGGCGGTAGCCTAGCTTTAAACTACGAGCAGTACTTC.